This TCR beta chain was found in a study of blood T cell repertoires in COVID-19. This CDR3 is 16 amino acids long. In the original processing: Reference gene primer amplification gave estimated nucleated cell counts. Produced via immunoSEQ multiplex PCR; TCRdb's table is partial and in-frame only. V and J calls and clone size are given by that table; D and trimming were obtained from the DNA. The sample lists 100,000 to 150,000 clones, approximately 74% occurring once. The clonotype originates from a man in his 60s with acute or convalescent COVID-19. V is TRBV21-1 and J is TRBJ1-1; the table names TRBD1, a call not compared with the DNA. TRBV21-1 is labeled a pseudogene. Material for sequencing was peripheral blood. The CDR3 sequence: CASSKSQGGRNTEAFF. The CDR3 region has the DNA TGTGCCAGCAGCAAAAGTCAAGGGGGCAGGAACACTGAAGCTTTCTTT.